The clone carrying this T cell receptor (beta chain) was seen a handful of times. Its antigen is as yet unknown. TCRdb called the RT-PCR reads again in MiXCR, with one record for every CDR3 protein. The sample lists approximately 680,000 distinct CDR3 sequences, 15% to 18% occurring once. The CDR3 sequence is 15 residues long. Germline lookup yields CDR1 LGHNA and CDR2 YNFKEQ. The V and J ends lost 3 bases and 2 bases, in that order; junction bases with no gene match: 2. These data come from a study of response to subunit inactivated influenza vaccine. Findings of the study overall: There was a suggestion from the authors that each seasonal influenza vaccination recruits few new T cells.

Specimen: PBMCs from blood, collected 11 to 12 days after vaccination. The chain carries TRBV4-2 and TRBJ2-1, with 9 bases fitting TRBD2. The clonotype originates from a man aged 45-65 years who received an inactivated influenza vaccine. CDR3 coding DNA: TGTGCCAGCAGCCACAGCGGGGGGCCCTACAATGAGCAGTTCTTC. Translating it yields CASSHSGGPYNEQFF.